This TCR beta chain emerged from a study of cytomegalovirus exposure and HLA in healthy donors. The overall study: A subsequent analysis reported that the 120 validation repertoires were produced on the same platform that had also been used for the 600 to 700 first-cohort repertoires.

CDR1 is GTSNPN, CDR2 SVGIG, per germline (reference sequence). V lost 0 bases and J 0 bases, leaving 10 bases between the germline ends. The CDR3 is 15 residues long. The donors were members of the validation cohort comprising approximately 110 subjects, separate from the roughly 700-subject first cohort. Using immunoSEQ multiplex PCR, the repertoire was profiled, and TCRdb retains in-frame clones only, with some absent. The sample lists 80,000 to 100,000 clones, around 90% occurring once. With regard to this clone: The target antigen is unknown.

Study results and caveats: Altogether, 150 to 200 TCR beta chains were recorded as cytomegalovirus-associated. Across donors, most TCRs were seen rarely, yet some public ones were widespread.

The material sequenced was PBMCs. The TCR sequence derives from a man aged 25 to 45 in good health and CMV-seronegative. V usage is TRBV30 and J usage is TRBJ2-3, with D perhaps TRBD1 (5 bases). CDR3 residues: CAWSVWGGSTDTQYF. The CDR3 DNA is TGTGCCTGGAGTGTATGGGGCGGTAGCACAGATACGCAGTATTTT.